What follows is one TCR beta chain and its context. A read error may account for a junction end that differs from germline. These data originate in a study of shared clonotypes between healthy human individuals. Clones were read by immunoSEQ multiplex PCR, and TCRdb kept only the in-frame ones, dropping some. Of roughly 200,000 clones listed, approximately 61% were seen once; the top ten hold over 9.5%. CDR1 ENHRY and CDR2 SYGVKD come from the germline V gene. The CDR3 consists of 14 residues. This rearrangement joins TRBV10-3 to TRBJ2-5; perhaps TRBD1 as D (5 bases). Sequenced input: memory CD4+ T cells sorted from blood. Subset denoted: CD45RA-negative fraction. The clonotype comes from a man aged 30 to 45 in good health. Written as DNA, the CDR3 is TGTGCCATCAGTGAGTCGGAGTTCCCTTCGCCAGGGCACTTC. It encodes CAISESEFPSPGHF.